This passage covers 3 T cell receptor beta chains from one sample sequenced in a study of identical twins. TCRdb analysed the 5' RACE reads with MiXCR anew, one entry per CDR3 protein. Counted here are 550,000 to 700,000 distinct CDR3 sequences, 21% occurring once; the ten biggest clones make up around 4.5%. The same data also contributed to another study, on T cells expressing NK-cell markers.

Source material: PBMCs. These receptors all stem from a woman aged 18-29 years in good health.

The chain recombines TRBV4-3 with TRBJ2-3, with 11 bases identical to TRBD2. With 1 base clipped from V and 5 bases from J, the junction kept 11 bases outside the gene matches. Germline CDR1 reads LGHNA; CDR2 reads YSLEER. This CDR3 is built from 18 residues. In DNA form, the CDR3 reads TGCGCCAGCAGCCAAGCGACACTAGCGGGAGTAGGGGAAGATACGCAGTATTTT. Amino acids: CASSQATLAGVGEDTQYF.

The rearrangement joins TRBV9 to TRBJ2-7; D is undetermined. This CDR3 is built from 15 residues. Trimming stripped 4 bases from V and 2 bases from J, with 16 bases between. Looked up from germline, CDR1 is SGDLS and CDR2 is YYNGEE. The CDR3: CASSPQNPYPYEQYF. The DNA for the CDR3 is TGTGCCAGCAGCCCACAGAATCCATACCCCTACGAGCAGTACTTC.

This chain joins TRBV18 and TRBJ2-7; D remains unclear. Trimming pared 3 bases from V and 5 bases from J, leaving 8 bases between. Germline V gene data show CDR1 as KGHSH and CDR2 as LQKENI. The CDR3 is 12 amino acids. The CDR3: CASSPNKDEQYF. The CDR3 DNA sequence: TGTGCCAGCTCACCCAACAAGGACGAGCAGTACTTC.